The present entry profiles one T cell receptor (beta chain) with its context. Its antigen target is currently unknown. The record has no base qualities; no much larger clone is one base away. From the cysteine up to the phenylalanine, the CDR3 has a length of 19 residues. Just CDR3 DNA is preserved here, 57 bases in frame from base 1. From V the trimming removes 4 bases and from J it removes 2 bases, while the gene matches leave 11 bases of the junction unaccounted for. CDR1 and CDR2 are read off the germline V gene as MDHEN and SYDVKM. This sample was included in a study of shared clonotypes between healthy human individuals (dated by TCRdb to between 2020 and 2021). Some background on the complete study: Two women and three men aged 18 to 49 years were included in the cohort. The study deeply sequenced blood TCR repertoires of about 5 healthy adults to estimate repertoire size and the extent of clonotype sharing between individuals. Per donor, leukapheresis produced somewhere between about 0.9 and 9 billion PBMCs. For each donor, three plates each were used for CD4 naive and CD4 memory, two plates were used for CD8 naive, and one plate was used for CD8 memory. Libraries were prepared and TCR repertoires were sequenced by different laboratories using diverse techniques, in order to increase sequencing depth and limit assay-specific biases. Study-level results and caveats: Around 5% of naive CD4, 3% to 3.5% of naive CD8, 2% to 2.5% of memory CD4, and 0.4% of memory CD8 clonotypes were shared across a few donors. Even with the large sequencing depth, rarefaction of the sorted-subset datasets indicated that sequencing was incomplete. Sampling was restricted to blood, and TCR repertoires in tissue are likely to differ from TCR repertoires in blood. Larger estimated clonotype richness was generally found for naive subsets than for memory subsets. Based on pairwise subsampling, the degree of clonotype sharing among donors was expected to be affected by sequencing depth. The small number of donors limited the genetic and exposure-history diversity represented. Clonotypes shared by all four sorted-subset donors showed higher generation probabilities than non-shared clonotypes.

TCR CDR3 regions were amplified from genomic DNA by multiplex PCR using the deep immunoSEQ assay. Extracted genomic DNA from each cell subset was spread evenly across all wells of several immunoSEQ 96-well plates, with each plate serving as a replicate. Each replicate PCR for sorted subsets received around 200 ng genomic DNA, equal to 30,000 or so T cell genomes. The purified libraries were quantified using a Qubit 3.0 fluorometer, sized with a Bioanalyzer 2100, and then quantified again using the KAPA Library Quantification kit. Each immunoSEQ 96-well plate was sequenced on its own single-read 150-cycle Illumina NextSeq 550 flow cell. In the paper's pipeline: Because the immunoSEQ output held only junctional sequences and lacked quality scores, the filtering could not match the filtering applied to full-length reads. To assign V/J genes and CDR3, sequences were annotated using PyIR, a Python wrapper for IgBLAST v1.9, with IMGT germline references. Reads were removed for weak V/J assignments (E-value above 1e-6), missing CDR3, stop codons, out-of-frame junctions, or ambiguous translated residues. A V3J clonotype was defined by an identical inferred V gene, J gene, and CDR3 amino acid sequence. The percentage overlap between two repertoires was calculated by dividing the number of shared unique clonotypes by the size of the smaller repertoire. RTK rarefaction, the Chao1 estimator, and Recon v2.1 estimates of unobserved clonotypes were used to assess repertoire richness. Generation probabilities for all TCRbeta clonotypes obtained by the gDNA method from a few donors were computed using OLGA. TCRdb obtained this table from immuneACCESS and retained in-frame rearrangements with V and J assigned. These tables miss some clones; where compared with another copy, unresolved V genes account for less than half of the shortfall, and the remainder is unexplained. Clone size and V and J calls were adopted from that table, with D and trimming inferred from the DNA. This sample lists approximately 2.1 million clones; 80% to 95% were detected once. The ten largest clonotypes hold about 0.39% of the sample.

Donors were healthy HIV-negative adults with no recently reported acute infections or vaccinations. Only Caucasian adults living in Nashville, Tennessee, USA were represented among the donors. CD4+ T cells were enriched by magnetic negative selection, after which naive cells were positively selected on CD45RA and the negative fraction was taken as the memory subset. After blood collection by leukapheresis, PBMCs were isolated using Ficoll-Histopaque density gradient centrifugation and then cryopreserved in the vapor phase of liquid nitrogen. Purity and quantity of every magnetically sorted T cell population were checked by analytical flow cytometry. Genomic DNA was isolated from each sorted fraction and quantified by UV absorbance on a Nanodrop 2000c.

This TCR derives from a man in his late teens or twenties in good health. Some clones in this sample may be carry-over from other donors' samples. The sequencing sample was made of naive CD4+ T cells from PBMCs. Per the publication, the cell subset or site label means: CD45RA+ positively selected. Here the chain combines TRBV28 and TRBJ2-2; TRBD2 fits 12 bases in the junction. CDR3 loop: CASSSRLAGEVSNTGELFF. The nucleotide sequence is TGTGCCAGCAGTTCGAGACTAGCGGGAGAGGTTAGCAACACCGGGGAGCTGTTTTTT.